Listed below are T cell receptor beta chains from one sample, sequenced in a study of technical replicates of blood from a few donors. Clones were read by immunoSEQ multiplex PCR, and TCRdb kept only the in-frame ones, dropping some. The profile shows tens of thousands of clones, 95% to 96% of them singletons. The sequenced material came from T cells isolated from PBMCs. The receptors here all came from a human donor in good health. Each CDR3 is given with its conserved first and last residue. Each record gives: V gene, CDR3 protein.

>TRBV14
CASSQLYRGTEAFF
>TRBV7-9
CASSHLTGMNTEAFF
>TRBV5-1
CASSLERGNEQFF
>TRBV4-2
CASSQVVGGGAQETQYF
>TRBV28
CASSSGGWPPNTEAFF
>TRBV6-4
CASSPDPQTVYGYTF
>TRBV19
CASSITQGYEQYF
>TRBV6-5
CASSLGQGGYEQYF
>TRBV5-6
CASSLDGGVPQHF
>TRBV19
CASSPRQANYGYTF
>TRBV11-3
CASSSTRWGGANYGYTF
>TRBV19
CASSPGLTSGANVLTF
>TRBV11-2
CASRSIAGVYEQYF
>TRBV4-1
CASSQDGPPGQASTGELFF
>TRBV15
CATSRERHYGYTF
>TRBV28
CASSFPGIDTQYF
>TRBV7-9
CASSLAATYYEQYF
>TRBV28
CASIPGQPLVSGNTIYF
>TRBV21-1
CASSKDPRDRNYEQYF
>TRBV6-1
CASRPIAGVTDTQYF
>TRBV4-1
CASSQLGIRDIQYF
>TRBV27
CASSRVAGADTQYF
>TRBV28
CATSQGTWTQPQHF
>TRBV7-9
CASSLGAVQETQYF
>TRBV4-2
CASSHGLAGGPVTGELFF
>TRBV13
CASSLQGNQPQHF
>TRBV18
CASSPGYAGEYQETQYF
>TRBV9
CASSVASLAVDGYTF
>TRBV21-1
CASSEPSGHQETQYF
>TRBV5-6
CASSLGPNKNIQYF
>TRBV30
CAWNSQETQYF
>TRBV13
CASSLQTGAVNYGYTF
>TRBV28
CASSSHTLPGHSLEKLFF
>TRBV6-5
CASRSQWDTQYF
>TRBV11-3
CASSATSGGLYAQYF
>TRBV4-1
CASSQESAQYF
>TRBV5-4
CASSLVGAVKSNSPLHF
>TRBV7-9
CASSPARGEIGYEQYF
>TRBV5-6
CASSPAGQGAHEQYF
>TRBV6-5
CASSTWTGLNEQYF
>TRBV9
CASSGGLLPVRQFF
>TRBV2
CASSIPGQGASTNTEAFF
>TRBV5-4
CASSHRDRGDTEAFF
>TRBV5-1
CASSTGLDNEQFF
>TRBV27
CASSFGGPTGNTIYF
>TRBV4-2
CASSQGLAGGYEQYF